These T cell receptor beta chains were read from a single sample in a study of blood T cell repertoires in COVID-19. This table comes from immunoSEQ multiplex PCR, and its TCRdb copy is limited to in-frame clones, with some not included. The data hold more than 70,000 clones, with approximately 78% observed a single time. What was sequenced was peripheral blood. These receptors were taken from a human donor in a cohort sampled during active COVID-19. Both conserved end residues are part of each CDR3. Each record gives: J gene, D gene, clone size, V gene, CDR3 DNA, CDR3 protein. The D gene is left open where the match is weak. The size entry is marked missing in some rows and otherwise reads once, few, many or a size class.

>TRBJ1-6|-|-|TRBV11-3
TGTGCCAGCAGCTTAGATCTGAGGTCACCCCTCCACTTT
CASSLDLRSPLHF
>TRBJ2-7|-|-|TRBV15
TGTGCCACCAGCAGAGGAGACGGGGCCTACGAGCAGTACTTC
CATSRGDGAYEQYF
>TRBJ2-7|TRBD1|-|TRBV3-1/TRBV3-2
TGTGCCAGCAGCCAAGGCATAGGGGGCTTGGACGAGCAGTACTTC
CASSQGIGGLDEQYF
>TRBJ2-1|-|-|TRBV11-3
TGTGCCAGCAGCCTTGGAGTGGTTGGTGAGCAGTTCTTC
CASSLGVVGEQFF
>TRBJ2-7|-|-|TRBV5-6
TGTGCCAGCAGCTCCGTCGACAGATCCCTCTACGAGCAGTACTTC
CASSSVDRSLYEQYF
>TRBJ2-5|-|-|TRBV11-3
TGTGCCAGCAGCCAAACCAGGGGATCCACAGAGACCCAGTACTTC
CASSQTRGSTETQYF
>TRBJ2-3|TRBD2|once|TRBV12-5
TGTGCTAGTGGTAGCGGGGGATATGGGGATACGCAGTATTTT
CASGSGGYGDTQYF
>TRBJ2-1|TRBD2|-|TRBV4-2
TGTGCCAGCAGCCCCAGGTGGGGACTAGCGGGGGTTCAGAGCTCCTACAATGAGCAGTTCTTC
CASSPRWGLAGVQSSYNEQFF
>TRBJ2-5|TRBD2|-|TRBV7-8
TGTGCCAGCAGCTTACCCGGGGGCGGACTAGCGGGGGGACCAGAGACCCAGTACTTC
CASSLPGGGLAGGPETQYF
>TRBJ1-6|-|-|TRBV11-2
TGTGCCAGCAGCCCGGCGGAGGGAAATTCACCCCTCCACTTT
CASSPAEGNSPLHF
>TRBJ1-3|-|-|TRBV19
TGTGCCAGTAGCGGGGGACGGTTCTTTGGAAACACCATATATTTT
CASSGGRFFGNTIYF
>TRBJ1-1|TRBD1|-|TRBV5-5
TGTGCCAGCAGCTTGGAGGGGGCCCCGAACACTGAAGCTTTCTTT
CASSLEGAPNTEAFF
>TRBJ2-5|TRBD2|-|TRBV29-1
TGCAGCGTGTCTCGGGGGGGGGCTCCGAGTTTGGAGACCCAGTACTTC
CSVSRGGAPSLETQYF
>TRBJ1-1|-|once|TRBV13
TGTGCCAGCAGCTTACGGGGGGGTGGCCACACTGAAGCTTTCTTT
CASSLRGGGHTEAFF
>TRBJ1-4|-|-|TRBV7-6
TGTGCCAGCAGCTTAGATCAGGGCAACGAAAAACTGTTTTTT
CASSLDQGNEKLFF
>TRBJ2-5|-|-|TRBV3-1/TRBV3-2
TGTGCCAGCAGCTTTCTTAGAGGGGAGACCCAGTACTTC
CASSFLRGETQYF
>TRBJ2-7|TRBD1|few|TRBV3-1/TRBV3-2
TGTGCCAGCAGCCCTACACCGGGACAGGATCTCTACGAGCAGTACTTC
CASSPTPGQDLYEQYF
>TRBJ1-5|-|-|TRBV10-3
TGTGCCATCAGTGAGTCGAGTCAGCCCCAGCATTTT
CAISESSQPQHF
>TRBJ2-1|TRBD2|-|TRBV19
TGTGCCAGTAGTATAGCCCCTAGCGGGGGGGGCCTCTTCCACAATGAGCAGTTCTTC
CASSIAPSGGGLFHNEQFF
>TRBJ1-3|-|-|TRBV5-4
TGTGCCAGCAGCAGGGGCGGAGGAAACACCATATATTTT
CASSRGGGNTIYF
>TRBJ2-3|TRBD1|-|TRBV5-6
TGTGCCAGCAGTTTGCAAGACAGGGCGGGCACAGATACGCAGTATTTT
CASSLQDRAGTDTQYF
>TRBJ2-1|TRBD1|-|TRBV12-3/TRBV12-4
TGTGCCAGCAGAGGGGGCGGATACAATGAGCAGTTCTTC
CASRGGGYNEQFF
>TRBJ2-5|TRBD1|-|TRBV7-2
TGTGCCAGCAGCCGGGACAGGGGATTTGTGGAGACCCAGTACTTC
CASSRDRGFVETQYF
>TRBJ2-2|-|-|TRBV29-1
TGCAGCGTTGACAGGGGCAACACCGGGGAGCTGTTTTTT
CSVDRGNTGELFF
>TRBJ2-1|-|-|TRBV20-1
TGCAGTGTCGTCGCGGGCAATGAGCAGTTCTTC
CSVVAGNEQFF
>TRBJ2-3|TRBD2|-|TRBV9
TGTGCCAGCAGCGTAGACCTAGCGGGGGGAAGCACAGATACGCAGTATTTT
CASSVDLAGGSTDTQYF
>TRBJ2-7|-|once|TRBV5-1
TGCGCCAGCAGCCTGGACACCTGGAGGTCCTACGAGCAGTACTTC
CASSLDTWRSYEQYF
>TRBJ1-2|TRBD1|-|TRBV11-2
TGTGCCAGCAGACAGGGGTTGGGTGGCTACACCTTC
CASRQGLGGYTF
>TRBJ1-6|-|-|TRBV6-6
TGTGCCAGCGCCATCGGGAGCTCCTATAATTCACCCCTCCACTTT
CASAIGSSYNSPLHF
>TRBJ1-5|TRBD1|-|TRBV6-2/TRBV6-3
TGTGCCAGCAGTTACTCGACACAGGGGGGTAGCAATCAGCCCCAGCATTTT
CASSYSTQGGSNQPQHF
>TRBJ2-7|-|-|TRBV6-6
TGTGCCAGCAGTACGGGACACCTCTACGAGCAGTACTTC
CASSTGHLYEQYF
>TRBJ2-1|-|-|TRBV9
TGTGCCAGCAGCCCCCGGTCCTCCTACAATGAGCAGTTCTTC
CASSPRSSYNEQFF
>TRBJ1-6|-|-|TRBV7-9
TGTGCCAGCAGCACGTCGGGGGGAAGCTCCTATAATTCACCCCTCCACTTT
CASSTSGGSSYNSPLHF
>TRBJ2-5|-|once|TRBV29-1
TGCAGCGTTTACGGGATCCAAGAGACCCAGTACTTC
CSVYGIQETQYF
>TRBJ2-3|TRBD1|-|TRBV2
TGTGCCAGCAACCTCGACAGGGGGCTAGGGGATACGCAGTATTTT
CASNLDRGLGDTQYF
>TRBJ1-4|-|-|TRBV5-6
TGTGCCAGCAGCTACCAGGGGAGGGGGTATCGCGAAAAACTGTTTTTT
CASSYQGRGYREKLFF
>TRBJ2-4|-|once|TRBV9
TGTGCCAGCAGCGTAGGAGGCAGAATACTAGCCAAAAACATTCAGTACTTC
CASSVGGRILAKNIQYF
>TRBJ2-5|-|-|TRBV19
TGTGGGGCGGCGGGGGCGCCGGGGGAGACCCAGTACTTC
CGAAGAPGETQYF
>TRBJ1-5|-|-|TRBV18
TGTGCCAGCTCACCACCACGAGGGACTTCTAGCAATCAGCCCCAGCATTTT
CASSPPRGTSSNQPQHF
>TRBJ2-5|TRBD2|-|TRBV2
TGTGCCAGCAGTGACCTAGCGGGGGAAGAGACCCAGTACTTC
CASSDLAGEETQYF
>TRBJ1-1|TRBD1|once|TRBV5-1
TGCGCCAGCAGCTTGGGGGCTGGGACAGGGGGCACTGAAGCTTTCTTT
CASSLGAGTGGTEAFF
>TRBJ1-6|TRBD1|-|TRBV5-4
TGTGCCAGCAGCTTGGACAGGGGTAATTCACCCCTCCACTTT
CASSLDRGNSPLHF
>TRBJ1-1|-|-|TRBV25-1
TGTGCCAGCAGTGTCACAGGGCCGGGTGAAGCTTTCTTT
CASSVTGPGEAFF